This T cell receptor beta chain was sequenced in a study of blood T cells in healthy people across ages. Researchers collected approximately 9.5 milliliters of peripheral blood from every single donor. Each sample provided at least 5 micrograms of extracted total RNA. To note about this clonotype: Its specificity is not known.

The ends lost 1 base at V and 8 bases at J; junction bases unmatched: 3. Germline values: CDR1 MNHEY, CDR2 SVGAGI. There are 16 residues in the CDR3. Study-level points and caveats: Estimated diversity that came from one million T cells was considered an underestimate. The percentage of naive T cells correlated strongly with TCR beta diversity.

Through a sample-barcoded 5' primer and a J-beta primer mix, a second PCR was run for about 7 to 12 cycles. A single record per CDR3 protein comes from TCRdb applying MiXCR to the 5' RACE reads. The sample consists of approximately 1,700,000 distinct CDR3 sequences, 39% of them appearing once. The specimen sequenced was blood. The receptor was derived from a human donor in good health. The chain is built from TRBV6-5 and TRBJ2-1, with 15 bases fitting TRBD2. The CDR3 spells CASSYWTSGGADEQFF. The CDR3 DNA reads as TGTGCCAGCAGTTACTGGACTAGCGGGGGGGCCGATGAGCAGTTCTTC.